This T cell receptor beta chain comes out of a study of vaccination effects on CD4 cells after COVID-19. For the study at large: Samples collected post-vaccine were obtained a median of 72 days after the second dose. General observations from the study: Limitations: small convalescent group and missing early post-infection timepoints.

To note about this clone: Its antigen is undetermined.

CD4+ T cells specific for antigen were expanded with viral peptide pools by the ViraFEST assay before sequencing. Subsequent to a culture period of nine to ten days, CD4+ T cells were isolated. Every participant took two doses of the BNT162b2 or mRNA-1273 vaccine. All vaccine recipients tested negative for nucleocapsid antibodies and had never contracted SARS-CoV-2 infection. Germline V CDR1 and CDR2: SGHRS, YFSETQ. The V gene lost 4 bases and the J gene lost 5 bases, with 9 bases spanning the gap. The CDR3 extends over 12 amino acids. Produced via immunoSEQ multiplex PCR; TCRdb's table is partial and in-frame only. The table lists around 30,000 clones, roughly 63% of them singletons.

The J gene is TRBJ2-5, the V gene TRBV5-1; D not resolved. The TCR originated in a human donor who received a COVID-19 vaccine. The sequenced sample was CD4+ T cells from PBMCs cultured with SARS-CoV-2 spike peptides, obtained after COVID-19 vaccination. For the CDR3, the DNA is TGCGCCAGCAGCCGAGACCTTGAGACCCAGTACTTC. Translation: CASSRDLETQYF.